This paragraph reports one T cell receptor (beta chain). What it binds is unknown. These data come from a study of cytomegalovirus exposure and HLA in healthy donors. Findings of the study overall: Presence/absence analyses assumed roughly uniform sequencing depth across donors. The listing of some 170 TCR beta chains classed them as cytomegalovirus-associated. Productive status was seen about 87% or about 30% of the time for most TCR beta V segments in an earlier analysis.

The CDR3 is 15 amino acids. V gave up 2 bases and J gave up 2 bases, with 10 bases separating them. Germline-derived CDR1 and CDR2 are LNHDA and SQIVND (reference sequence). Primers: 60 Vbeta forward and 13 Jbeta reverse. Clones were read by immunoSEQ multiplex PCR, and TCRdb kept only the in-frame ones, dropping some. The sample lists 150,000 to 200,000 clones; roughly 73% were seen once. The sequence derives from a woman between 25 and 40 years old in good health and CMV-seronegative. Sequencing used PBMCs. This chain uses TRBV19 with TRBJ1-5; D perhaps matches TRBD1 (5 bases). In DNA, the CDR3 is TGTGCCAGTAGTATATGGGGCAGGGGCAATCAGCCCCAGCATTTT. This translates into CASSIWGRGNQPQHF.